The 18 T cell receptor beta chains reported below all come from one sample, sequenced in a study of cytomegalovirus exposure and HLA in healthy donors. The assay was immunoSEQ multiplex PCR, and TCRdb's table has in-frame clones only and misses some. In the table there are approximately 160,000 clones, just under 85% of which are singletons. Sequencing was done on a sample of PBMCs. These receptors originate from a young man in good health and CMV-seropositive.

V is TRBV4-1 and J is TRBJ2-2; 10 nucleotides align to TRBD1. Germline trimming cut 2 bases from V and 9 bases from J; bases unmatched to any gene: 6. The CDR3 is 15 amino acids. CDR1 is MGHRA and CDR2 is YSYEKL in the germline V gene. The CDR3: CASSQSGTGAWELFF. The CDR3 DNA is TGCGCCAGCAGCCAAAGCGGGACAGGGGCCTGGGAGCTGTTTTTT.

The chain combines TRBV6-6 with TRBJ2-3; D not resolved. Trimming shortened V by 4 bases and J by 4 bases, and 6 bases separated the two germline ends. This CDR3 is built from 12 residues. Germline loops: CDR1 MNHNY, CDR2 SVGAGI (reference sequence). The CDR3 DNA follows: TGTGCCAGCAGTTCCCCCGCAGATACGCAGTATTTT. It is translated as CASSSPADTQYF.

DNA for the CDR3: TGTGCCAGCACCCTAGGGTCCAGGGGGCACTACAATGAGCAGTTCTTC. Its translation: CASTLGSRGHYNEQFF. J is TRBJ2-1 and V is TRBV7-9, with TRBD1 matching 8 bases. This CDR3 comprises 16 residues. V was clipped by 7 bases and J by 3 bases; unmatched bases: 11. CDR1 and CDR2 (germline): SEHNR, FQNEAQ (reference sequence).

This clone was seen a single time. The chain recombines TRBV6-5 with TRBJ2-5; 9 nucleotides agree with TRBD1. The germline V gene has CDR1 MNHEY and CDR2 SVGAGI. The CDR3 is made up of 15 amino acids. The ends lost 7 bases at V and 6 bases at J; junction bases unmatched: 12. The CDR3 sequence is CASNYGTGQLKTQYF. The DNA for the CDR3 is TGTGCCAGCAACTACGGGACAGGGCAGTTAAAGACCCAGTACTTC.

The chain is built from TRBV5-1 and TRBJ2-7, with D uncertain. The CDR3 is 12 residues long. In germline, CDR1 is SGHRS, CDR2 YFSETQ. The V end was cut by 0 bases, the J end by 6 bases, with 7 bases between. In DNA, the CDR3 is TGCGCCAGCAGCTTGGACAGAAGCGAGCAGTACTTC. Translating gives CASSLDRSEQYF.

This clone was observed once. This chain connects TRBV14 to TRBJ1-1, with D tentatively TRBD1 (6 bases). The CDR3 consists of 15 residues. CDR1 SGHDN and CDR2 FVKESK come from the germline V gene. V was clipped by 7 bases and J by 4 bases, with 19 bases between them. CDR3 nucleotides: TGTGCCAGCACCTCCATTGTGGGGGCTGGCACTGAAGCTTTCTTT. Its translation is CASTSIVGAGTEAFF.

This clone was picked up one time. The chain links TRBV21-1 to TRBJ1-2. TRBV21-1 is designated a pseudogene. CDR3 size: 13 residues. The CDR3 loop reads CASSKAGTYGYTF. The CDR3 bases are TGTGCCAGCAGCAAGGCGGGAACCTATGGCTACACCTTC.

The V and J genes are TRBV27 and TRBJ1-1; D gene uncertain. The CDR3 loop spans 13 amino acids. Germline CDR1 and CDR2: MNHEY and SMNVEV (reference sequence). The V and J ends lost 4 bases and 1 base respectively, with 7 bases between them. CDR3 nucleotide sequence: TGTGCCAGCAGTTGGTACGGGAACACTGAAGCTTTCTTT. Amino acid sequence: CASSWYGNTEAFF.

The V call is TRBV5-1, the J call TRBJ2-3; 9 nucleotides match TRBD1. This CDR3 comprises 16 residues. CDR1 and CDR2 (germline): SGHRS, YFSETQ. V gave up 5 bases and J gave up 0 bases; unmatched junction bases: 7. The CDR3 sequence is CASRPLGTGSTDTQYF. CDR3 coding DNA: TGCGCCAGCAGACCTCTCGGGACAGGGAGCACAGATACGCAGTATTTT.

V usage is TRBV29-1 and J usage is TRBJ2-5, with 14 bases that match TRBD2. With V trimmed by 5 bases and J by 0 bases, 5 bases remained unmatched. This CDR3 contains 16 residues. Per the germline V gene, CDR1 is SQVTM and CDR2 is ANQGSEA. The CDR3 DNA reads TGCAGCGTTAAAGGACTAGCGGGGGGCAACCAAGAGACCCAGTACTTC. Protein sequence: CSVKGLAGGNQETQYF.

The V gene is TRBV5-1, the J gene TRBJ2-7, with 9 nucleotides matching TRBD1. CDR3 length equals 17 residues. V lost 0 bases and J lost 3; bases outside the gene matches: 10. Germline CDR1 SGHRS, CDR2 YFSETQ. This CDR3 reads CASSLASWDRVVYEQYF. DNA for the CDR3: TGCGCCAGCAGCTTGGCCTCTTGGGACAGGGTGGTCTACGAGCAGTACTTC.

The rearrangement uses TRBV27 and TRBJ1-5; TRBD1 agrees at 8 bases. The CDR3 totals 16 residues. Trimming at V came to 5 bases and at J to 7 bases, leaving 13 bases not matched to a gene. Germline V gives CDR1 MNHEY, CDR2 SMNVEV (reference sequence). The CDR3 DNA reads as TGTGCCAGCAGTCCGGGGACAGGTTCGGGAGGACAGCCCCAGCATTTT. Protein product: CASSPGTGSGGQPQHF.

J is TRBJ1-2 and V is TRBV7-9; 7 bases agree with TRBD1. The CDR3 extends over 16 amino acids. V lost 3 bases, J lost 6 bases, and 13 bases stayed unmatched. Germline assignment: CDR1 SEHNR and CDR2 FQNEAQ (reference sequence). The CDR3 coding sequence is TGTGCCAGCAGCTTTGTGACAGGGTTACTGGCGGATGGCTACACCTTC. Residues: CASSFVTGLLADGYTF.

The chain carries TRBV4-3 and TRBJ1-4; D gene uncertain. There are 15 residues in the CDR3. Germline V gene lookup returns CDR1 LGHNA and CDR2 YSLEER. Trimming took 1 base from V and 1 from J, leaving 7 bases between them. This CDR3 is CASSQGSRTNEKLFF. In DNA form, the CDR3 reads TGCGCCAGCAGCCAAGGGAGCAGAACTAATGAAAAACTGTTTTTT.

This clone has just one count. The chain employs TRBV7-2 and TRBJ2-7, with 7 bases that match TRBD2. This CDR3 spans 14 amino acids. Germline V CDR1 and CDR2: SGHTA, FQGNSA. The trim removed 0 bases at V and 6 bases at J, leaving 5 bases unmatched. The CDR3 DNA is TGTGCCAGCAGCTTAGCGGGCGGGGGTATCGAGCAGTACTTC. Encoded protein: CASSLAGGGIEQYF.

This sequence joins TRBV5-1 and TRBJ1-2, with D tentatively TRBD1 (6 bases). Per the germline V gene, CDR1 is SGHRS and CDR2 is YFSETQ. V shed 4 bases and J shed 3 bases, with 22 bases lying between them. This CDR3 comprises 17 residues. The DNA of the CDR3 is TGCGCCAGCAGCCCGGATGGGGGCGAAATTATAGACTATGGCTACACCTTC. It is translated as CASSPDGGEIIDYGYTF.

The V and J genes are TRBV21-1 and TRBJ2-2; the D call of TRBD1 is as the table states it, not checked on the DNA. TRBV21-1 is a documented pseudogene. The CDR3 runs 16 residues. The CDR3 coding sequence is TGTGCCAGCATCTTGTTGGGACAGGTGAACACCGGGGAGCTGTTTTTT. As protein: CASILLGQVNTGELFF.

The chain is built from TRBV7-9 and TRBJ1-2; tentative D call: TRBD1 (6 bases). V lost 3 bases and J 3 bases, leaving 14 bases between the germline ends. The CDR3 spans 15 residues. Germline CDR1 reads SEHNR; CDR2 reads FQNEAQ (reference sequence). CDR3 amino acids: CASSFMAGADYGYTF. The CDR3 DNA is TGTGCCAGCAGCTTCATGGCAGGGGCAGACTATGGCTACACCTTC.